A single sample is the source of the 31 T cell receptor beta chains below, sequenced in a study of response to subunit inactivated influenza vaccine (dated by TCRdb to between 2018 and 2020). Library creation used RT-PCR. The run used an Illumina HiSeq 2500. TCRdb passed the public sequencing reads through fastp at Q25 and MiXCR, retaining productive beta sequences. When rows share a CDR3 protein, they turn into one entry using the most common DNA and genes. This sample lists approximately 680,000 distinct CDR3 sequences; approximately 14% were detected once. The ten largest clones represent approximately 10% of the sample. The material sequenced was PBMCs from blood, taken about 11 days after vaccination. The receptors shown here come from a man aged 45 to 65 who received an inactivated influenza vaccine. Donor details come from another sample of the same person, matched by shared clones.

This clonotype was counted a few times. The chain recombines TRBV20-1 with TRBJ2-1, with 8 bases that match TRBD2. The CDR3 length is 16 residues. With V trimmed by 0 bases and J by 7 bases, 11 bases remained unmatched. Germline CDR1 DFQATT, CDR2 SNEGSKA (reference sequence). CDR3 sequence reads: CSARDPNGGANNEQFF. The DNA of the CDR3 is TGCAGTGCTAGAGATCCGAACGGGGGGGCGAATAATGAGCAGTTCTTC.

The chain uses TRBV20-1 and TRBJ2-7, with 7 bases aligning to TRBD1. From germline, CDR1 is DFQATT and CDR2 SNEGSKA (reference sequence). The V and J ends lost 1 base and 1 base, in that order; junction bases with no gene match: 4. The CDR3 is made up of 14 amino acids. The CDR3 coding sequence is TGCAGTGCTAGAGTGACAGGGCAATCCTACGAGCAGTACTTC. Translated, it gives CSARVTGQSYEQYF.

The chain is built from TRBV11-2 and TRBJ2-3; 8 bases agree with TRBD2. Germline V gene data show CDR1 as SGHAT and CDR2 as FQNNGV. With V trimmed by 3 bases and J by 11 bases, 4 bases remained unmatched. This CDR3 region has 12 residues. The CDR3 loop reads CASSFGTSKQYF. CDR3 nucleotides: TGTGCCAGCAGCTTTGGGACTAGTAAGCAGTATTTT.

The chain links TRBV6-2 or TRBV6-3 to TRBJ1-1; TRBD1 is a possible D gene (6 bases). V dropped 4 bases and J dropped 4 bases, with 13 bases sitting between them. CDR3 length: 14 amino acids. Germline values: CDR1 MNHEY, CDR2 SVGEGT. The CDR3 is CASSSNRVGTEAFF. The DNA for the CDR3 is TGTGCCAGCAGTTCGAACAGGGTGGGCACTGAAGCTTTCTTT.

On this clonotype itself: This could be a read error, since a much larger clone is one nucleotide away. The genes are TRBV11-2 and TRBJ2-7; D may be TRBD1 (6 bases). The germline gives CDR1 SGHAT, CDR2 FQNNGV. The CDR3 covers 14 residues. V lost 1 base, J lost 5 bases, and 12 bases lay in between. CDR3 sequence (DNA): TGTGCCAGCAGCTTAGTTACAGGGACCCACGAGCAGTACTTC. Amino acid sequence: CASSLVTGTHEQYF.

This clonotype was counted a few times. This CDR3 is CASSLRTSGYYNEQFF. CDR3 bases: TGTGCCAGCAGCTTACGGACTAGCGGGTACTACAATGAGCAGTTCTTC. The rearrangement uses TRBV7-9 and TRBJ2-1; TRBD2 matches at 11 bases. This CDR3 region has 16 residues. CDR1 and CDR2 from the germline V gene are SEHNR and FQNEAQ (reference sequence). V was clipped by 2 bases and J by 3 bases; unmatched bases: 3.

The V and J genes are TRBV18 and TRBJ1-1; D uncertain. Germline CDR1 and CDR2: KGHSH and LQKENI. V lost 4 bases, J lost 1 base, and 10 bases lay in between. The CDR3 has 14 amino acids. For the CDR3, the DNA is TGTGCCAGCTCACAGGTGGAGGGGAACACTGAAGCTTTCTTT. Its protein is CASSQVEGNTEAFF.

This clonotype has a handful of counts. The chain combines TRBV12-3 or TRBV12-4 with TRBJ1-1, with D perhaps TRBD1 (6 bases). V dropped 5 bases and J dropped 6 bases, with 10 bases sitting between them. The CDR3 has 12 amino acids. This chain's CDR3 is CASSHGGSEAFF. CDR3 sequence (DNA): TGTGCCAGCAGTCACGGGGGCTCTGAAGCTTTCTTT.

The chain has TRBV10-2 and TRBJ2-5; D perhaps matches TRBD1 (5 bases). The CDR3 has 13 residues. From germline, CDR1 is WSHSY and CDR2 SAAADI. V lost 5 bases, J lost 5 bases, and 12 bases lay in between. CDR3 residues: CASSNRLRETQYF. The CDR3 DNA reads TGCGCCAGCAGTAACAGGTTGAGGGAGACCCAGTACTTC.

This clonotype has only a few counts. The V and J genes are TRBV6-1 and TRBJ1-5, with D unresolved. Looked up from germline, CDR1 is MNHNS and CDR2 is SASEGT. CDR3 length equals 13 residues. The V end was cut by 5 bases, the J end by 4 bases, with 9 bases between. The CDR3 nucleotides read TGTGCCAGCAGTAGCAGGAAAAATCAGCCCCAGCATTTT. It encodes CASSSRKNQPQHF.

The gene calls are TRBV20-1 and TRBJ2-1; possible D gene TRBD1, 7 bases. V dropped 0 bases and J dropped 6 bases, with 15 bases sitting between them. CDR3 length: 15 residues. The germline V gene encodes CDR1 DFQATT and CDR2 SNEGSKA (reference sequence). The CDR3 loop reads CSARETGLGLNEQFF. CDR3 nucleotides: TGCAGTGCTAGAGAGACAGGGCTGGGACTCAATGAGCAGTTCTTC.

The chain uses TRBV15 and TRBJ1-4, with D possibly matching TRBD1 (5 bases). The CDR3 is 15 amino acids. The V end was cut by 3 bases, the J end by 8 bases, with 16 bases between. CDR1 is LNHNV and CDR2 is YYDKDF in the germline V gene (reference sequence). Here the CDR3 reads CATSSGQAANEKLFF. The CDR3 coding sequence is TGTGCCACCAGCAGCGGACAAGCAGCGAACGAAAAACTGTTTTTT. Full variable domain (rest looked up from reference TRBV15 and TRBJ1-4): DAMVIQNPRYQVTQFGKPVTLSCSQTLNHNVMYWYQQKSSQAPKLLFHYYDKDFNNEADTPDNFQSRRPNTSFCFLDIRSPGLGDTAMYLCATSSGQAANEKLFFGSGTQLSVL.

Ten or more counts support this clonotype. The rearrangement joins TRBV6-5 to TRBJ2-1; TRBD2 agrees at 10 bases. This CDR3 comprises 15 residues. V gave up 5 bases and J gave up 6 bases; unmatched junction bases: 7. Germline CDR1 reads MNHEY; CDR2 reads SVGAGI. The CDR3 DNA is TGTGCCAGCAGTCCCAGCGGGAGGGCCCTCAATGAGCAGTTCTTC. This gives the protein CASSPSGRALNEQFF.

This clonotype occurred a few times. The chain has TRBV29-1 and TRBJ1-2; TRBD1 is a possible D gene (6 bases). Between the trimmed V and J ends, which lost 6 bases and 5 bases, there was a span of 19 bases. Germline CDR1 reads SQVTM; CDR2 reads ANQGSEA. The CDR3 sequence is 14 residues long. The CDR3 DNA reads TGCAGCGTGGACAGACACGGAACGGATTATGGCTACACCTTC. The encoded protein is CSVDRHGTDYGYTF.

This chain connects TRBV14 to TRBJ2-7; 7 bases are shared with TRBD2. From germline, CDR1 is SGHDN and CDR2 FVKESK. Unmatched junction bases numbered 9, after V lost 4 bases and J lost 6 bases. The CDR3 extends over 14 amino acids. The CDR3 DNA sequence: TGTGCCAGCAGCCGGTGGACTAGTTCTAGCGAGCAGTACTTC. Translating gives CASSRWTSSSEQYF.

V usage is TRBV6-2 or TRBV6-3 and J usage is TRBJ2-1; D might be TRBD2 (5 bases). V dropped 6 bases and J dropped 5 bases, with 14 bases sitting between them. The CDR3 runs 14 residues. Per germline, CDR1 MNHEY and CDR2 SVGEGT. Written as DNA, the CDR3 is TGTGCCAGCAGCCATCCGCGGGCGGACAATGAGCAGTTCTTC. Its protein product is CASSHPRADNEQFF.

This clonotype was seen many times. The CDR3 bases are TGTGCCAGCAGGGAGGGGGCCGGGGAGCTGTTTTTT. This sequence encodes CASREGAGELFF. The chain carries TRBV6-2 or TRBV6-3 and TRBJ2-2; D is tentatively TRBD1 or TRBD2 (6 bases each). Trimming took 6 bases from V and 6 from J, leaving 8 bases between them. The CDR3 is 12 residues long. Germline CDR1 MNHEY, CDR2 SVGEGT.

The chain carries TRBV20-1 and TRBJ2-5; the match to TRBD1 covers 8 bases. Germline V gene data show CDR1 as DFQATT and CDR2 as SNEGSKA (reference sequence). The CDR3 spans 15 residues. The V and J ends lost 2 bases and 5 bases, in that order; junction bases with no gene match: 10. This CDR3 is CSARPRTGREETQYF. The CDR3 coding sequence is TGCAGTGCTAGACCTCGGACAGGGCGAGAGGAGACCCAGTACTTC.

This clonotype was observed a handful of times. The CDR3 DNA sequence: TGTGCCAGCAGCATCTCCGGGACAGGGTCCAATCAGCCCCAGCATTTT. This encodes CASSISGTGSNQPQHF. The chain couples TRBV6-2 or TRBV6-3 to TRBJ1-5; 9 nucleotides align to TRBD1. The CDR3 contains 16 residues. V lost 6 bases, J lost 3 bases, and 9 bases stayed unmatched. The V gene's germline CDR1 is MNHEY and CDR2 SVGEGT.

The sample holds a few counts of this clonotype. The rearrangement links TRBV7-2 to TRBJ2-3; TRBD1 might be the D (6 bases). V was clipped by 4 bases and J by 5 bases, with 16 bases between them. Germline V CDR1 and CDR2: SGHTA, FQGNSA. The CDR3 extends over 15 amino acids. CDR3 in amino acids: CASSYRSRGGDTQYF. CDR3 coding DNA: TGTGCCAGCAGCTACCGGAGCCGAGGGGGAGATACGCAGTATTTT.

The rearrangement joins TRBV6-4 to TRBJ2-4, with 7 bases fitting TRBD1. Trimming removed 2 bases from V and 9 bases from J; junction bases left unmatched: 25. Germline assignment: CDR1 MRHNA and CDR2 SNTAGT. This CDR3 region has 20 residues. The CDR3 DNA reads as TGTGCCAGCAGTGACCCTATTCCGGGACAGAGTTGGCACGCTATCGGCATTCAGTACTTC. Translating gives CASSDPIPGQSWHAIGIQYF.

The sample holds many counts of this clonotype. This CDR3 reads CASTQRAGGDEQYF. The CDR3 DNA reads as TGTGCCAGCACCCAACGAGCGGGAGGCGACGAGCAGTACTTC. The chain is built from TRBV2 and TRBJ2-7; 9 bases are shared with TRBD2. Germline-derived CDR1 and CDR2 are SNHLY and FYNNEI. CDR3 length: 14 residues. Trimming at V came to 7 bases and at J to 5 bases, leaving 9 bases not matched to a gene.

V is TRBV6-1 and J is TRBJ2-7, with TRBD1 matching over 8 bases. This CDR3 has 17 residues. V lost 5 bases and J lost 2; bases outside the gene matches: 14. Germline values: CDR1 MNHNS, CDR2 SASEGT. The CDR3 sequence is CASSRGQGTTRPYEQYF. DNA of the CDR3: TGTGCCAGCAGTCGCGGACAGGGTACTACAAGACCCTACGAGCAGTACTTC.

The chain employs TRBV28 and TRBJ1-5; D is unclear. V lost 4 bases, J lost 6 bases, and 13 bases lay in between. CDR3 length: 14 residues. Per the germline V gene, CDR1 is MDHEN and CDR2 is SYDVKM. CDR3 nucleotides: TGTGCCAGCAGTTCCGTGGACGGATCTCAGCCCCAGCATTTT. Encoded protein: CASSSVDGSQPQHF.

In its sample, this clonotype was seen a few times. The genes are TRBV28 and TRBJ2-1; no firm D call. The V gene lost 1 base and the J gene lost 9 bases, with 19 bases spanning the gap. CDR3 length equals 16 residues. Germline CDR1 is MDHEN and CDR2 is SYDVKM. The CDR3 DNA reads as TGTGCCAGCAGTTTATCAGTTTTGGGTCGTTACGGTGAGCAGTTCTTC. This encodes CASSLSVLGRYGEQFF.

The chain carries TRBV7-2 and TRBJ2-1, with D uncertain. Deletions cut 2 bases from V and 7 bases from J, with 9 bases between. Germline values: CDR1 SGHTA, CDR2 FQGNSA. The CDR3 length is 13 residues. The DNA for the CDR3 is TGTGCCAGCAGCTTATATCAGCCGAATGAGCAGTTCTTC. This translates into CASSLYQPNEQFF.

This rearrangement joins TRBV21-1 to TRBJ2-5; the table's D gene call, TRBD2, was not cross checked with the DNA. TRBV21-1 is labeled a pseudogene. This CDR3 has 15 amino acids. The CDR3 nucleotides are TGTGCCAGCTCCCAAAGTTTAGCGGGAGAGGAGACCCAGTACTTC. Its protein product is CASSQSLAGEETQYF.

At least ten counts were recorded for this clonotype. The chain combines TRBV7-9 with TRBJ1-1; no firm D call. The ends were cut back, 5 bases at V and 3 bases at J, with 7 bases in the middle. Germline V CDR1 and CDR2: SEHNR, FQNEAQ (reference sequence). The CDR3 is 12 residues long. The CDR3 bases are TGTGCCAGCAGCACCCCCTACACTGAAGCTTTCTTT. Its protein is CASSTPYTEAFF. Based on the CDR3 plus reference TRBV7-9 and TRBJ1-1, the full variable domain is DTGVSQNPRHKITKRGQNVTFRCDPISEHNRLYWYRQTLGQGPEFLTYFQNEAQLEKSRLLSDRFSAERPKGSFSTLEIQRTEQGDSAMYLCASSTPYTEAFFGQGTRLTVV.

The chain has TRBV3-1 and TRBJ2-7; 10 bases agree with TRBD1. Germline values: CDR1 LGHDT, CDR2 YNNKEL (reference sequence). J gave up 6 bases and V 1 base, and 3 bases lay outside the gene matches. The CDR3 totals 14 residues. For the CDR3, the DNA is TGTGCCAGCAGCCAAGTGGGACAGGGGATCGAGCAGTACTTC. Translated, it gives CASSQVGQGIEQYF.

V gene TRBV11-2 combines with J gene TRBJ2-1, with a tentative D call TRBD2 (6 bases). CDR3 length equals 16 residues. Germline CDR1 and CDR2: SGHAT and FQNNGV. V dropped 5 bases and J dropped 8 bases, with 22 bases sitting between them. This CDR3 is CASSPGDWMLLDEQFF. The CDR3, as DNA: TGTGCCAGCAGCCCCGGGGACTGGATGCTTTTGGATGAGCAGTTCTTC.

This clonotype was counted a few times. The V call is TRBV5-5, the J call TRBJ2-7; maybe TRBD2 (5 bases). Germline V gene data show CDR1 as SGHKS and CDR2 as YYEKEE (reference sequence). The V end lost 4 bases, the J end lost 0 bases, and 8 bases lay between the germline ends. The CDR3 is 13 residues long. The CDR3 here is CASSDRGSYEQYF. Here the CDR3 DNA reads TGTGCCAGCAGCGACCGGGGCTCCTACGAGCAGTACTTC. The variable domain in full, with the rest retrieved from reference TRBV5-5 and TRBJ2-7, is DAGVTQSPTHLIKTRGQQVTLRCSPISGHKSVSWYQQVLGQGPQFIFQYYEKEERGRGNFPDRFSARQFPNYSSELNVNALLLGDSALYLCASSDRGSYEQYFGPGTRLTVT.